This passage covers 25 T cell receptor beta chains from one sample sequenced in a study of radiotherapy plus CTLA-4 blockade in lung cancer. The assay was immunoSEQ multiplex PCR, and TCRdb's table has in-frame clones only and misses some. The data contain roughly 40,000 clones, just under 80% of them singletons. The material was peripheral blood, obtained from a patient treated with radiotherapy plus ipilimumab. These receptors were taken from a human donor with non-small cell lung cancer that progressed on radiotherapy plus ipilimumab.

The chain has TRBV19 and TRBJ1-2, with 11 bases aligning to TRBD1. The germline V gene encodes CDR1 LNHDA and CDR2 SQIVND (reference sequence). CDR3 length: 15 amino acids. The J segment lost 7 bases and the V segment lost 6 bases, leaving 10 bases of the junction unmatched. DNA of the CDR3: TGTGCCAGTAGGACTACCAGGGACAGGGGGTTTGGCTACACCTTC. Residues: CASRTTRDRGFGYTF.

V gene TRBV18 combines with J gene TRBJ2-2; TRBD2 might be the D (7 bases). The CDR3 totals 16 residues. V was clipped by 1 base and J by 6 bases, with 15 bases between them. Germline-derived CDR1 and CDR2 are KGHSH and LQKENI. CDR3 sequence: CASSPRGGVGSGELFF. CDR3 nucleotides: TGTGCCAGCTCACCACGCGGGGGCGTGGGGTCCGGGGAGCTGTTTTTT.

The chain carries TRBV5-6 and TRBJ2-1; 9 positions agree with TRBD2. J was trimmed by 9 bases and V by 4 bases; bases with no gene match: 8. Germline V gene data show CDR1 as SGHDT and CDR2 as YYEEEE. The CDR3 is 14 amino acids. CDR3: CASSGRGGQTEQFF. The DNA for the CDR3 is TGTGCCAGCAGCGGGCGGGGGGGCCAAACTGAGCAGTTCTTC. The full variable domain, in which reference TRBV5-6 and TRBJ2-1 provide the parts outside the CDR3, is DAGVTQSPTHLIKTRGQQVTLRCSPKSGHDTVSWYQQALGQGPQFIFQYYEEEERQRGNFPDRFSGHQFPNYSSELNVNALLLGDSALYLCASSGRGGQTEQFFGPGTRLTVL.

The table lists this clone with a few counts. Written as DNA, the CDR3 is TGTGCCAGCTCACCCGGGACACTCCTTGGCTACACCTTC. Translating gives CASSPGTLLGYTF. The chain is built from TRBV18 and TRBJ1-2; perhaps TRBD1 as D (6 bases). Trimming removed 3 bases from V and 7 bases from J, with 12 bases in between. Per the germline V gene, CDR1 is KGHSH and CDR2 is LQKENI. The CDR3 extends over 13 amino acids.

Details on this clone: The sample holds other DNA sequences that translate to the same CDR3. In nucleotides, the CDR3 is TGCGCCAGCAGCCAAGTTCGAAGCGGGGGGGCCTTAGGCAATGAGCAGTTCTTC. Its translation is CASSQVRSGGALGNEQFF. The chain has TRBV4-1 and TRBJ2-1, with 10 bases matching TRBD2. V lost 1 base, J lost 6 bases, and 12 bases stayed unmatched. Germline V gene sequence: CDR1 MGHRA, CDR2 YSYEKL. The CDR3 covers 18 residues.

The DNA for the CDR3 is TGTGCCATCTCCAAAGGGGACAGGGGATTAGGGACAGATACGCAGTATTTT. Translated, it gives CAISKGDRGLGTDTQYF. V is TRBV10-3 and J is TRBJ2-3, with TRBD1 identical over 10 bases. Trimming removed 8 bases from V and 3 bases from J; junction bases left unmatched: 14. CDR1 is ENHRY and CDR2 is SYGVKD in the germline V gene. The CDR3 consists of 17 residues.

This clone was observed a single time. This chain links TRBV2 with TRBJ1-4; possibly TRBD1 for D (6 bases). Germline assignment: CDR1 SNHLY and CDR2 FYNNEI. The V and J ends lost 3 bases and 4 bases respectively, with 6 bases between them. The CDR3 has 13 amino acids. CDR3 nucleotides: TGTGCCAGCAGTGACAGGGGTAATGAAAAACTGTTTTTT. This sequence encodes CASSDRGNEKLFF.

CDR3 bases: TGTGCCAGCAGTGTCACAGCCCTCAATGAGCAGTTCTTC. Translation gives CASSVTALNEQFF. The chain has TRBV2 and TRBJ2-1; unclear D gene. Germline CDR1 and CDR2: SNHLY and FYNNEI. V was trimmed by 4 bases and J by 6 bases, leaving 10 bases between them. The CDR3 length is 13 residues.

The gene calls are TRBV4-1 and TRBJ2-3; unclear D gene. This CDR3 contains 15 residues. Germline CDR1 reads MGHRA; CDR2 reads YSYEKL. Trimming removed 0 bases from V and 5 bases from J, with 12 bases in between. In nucleotides, the CDR3 is TGCGCCAGCAGCCAAGAACGGCAGGCACGAGATACGCAGTATTTT. Its protein product is CASSQERQARDTQYF.

The CDR3 nucleotides are TGTGCCAGCAGCAAAGAGGGACTAGCGGCCGGGGAGCTGTTTTTT. Amino acids: CASSKEGLAAGELFF. The genes are TRBV7-9 and TRBJ2-2; 11 nucleotides line up with TRBD2. V dropped 5 bases and J dropped 6; count of bases not matched to a gene: 5. There are 15 residues in the CDR3. CDR1 is SEHNR, CDR2 FQNEAQ, per germline (reference sequence).

This chain joins TRBV20-1 and TRBJ2-5, with D hard to call. There are 11 residues in the CDR3. Germline V gene sequence: CDR1 DFQATT, CDR2 SNEGSKA (reference sequence). Trimming cost V 6 bases and J 5 bases, with 10 bases left between them. CDR3 sequence: CSAITFETQYF. The CDR3 region has the DNA TGCAGTGCCATCACTTTCGAGACCCAGTACTTC.

The chain couples TRBV11-1 to TRBJ2-1; 7 nucleotides match TRBD2. The V segment lost 6 bases and the J segment 10 bases; nucleotides outside the gene matches: 12. This CDR3 spans 14 amino acids. Germline CDR1 SGHAT, CDR2 FQDESV (reference sequence). The CDR3 region is CASRRDYASWEQFF. DNA for the CDR3: TGTGCCAGCAGACGGGACTACGCCAGTTGGGAGCAGTTCTTC.

The rearrangement joins TRBV9 to TRBJ1-2; 9 nucleotides line up with TRBD1. Germline trimming cut 4 bases from V and 2 bases from J; bases unmatched to any gene: 6. This CDR3 comprises 15 residues. The V gene's germline CDR1 is SGDLS and CDR2 YYNGEE. CDR3 nucleotide sequence: TGTGCCAGCAGCTTTACAGGGGGCGGGAACTATGGCTACACCTTC. This encodes CASSFTGGGNYGYTF.

This sequence joins TRBV7-9 and TRBJ2-4; the match to TRBD2 covers 7 bases. The CDR3 covers 14 residues. The junction had 11 bases not matched to a gene; V was cut back by 8 bases and J by 7 bases. Germline CDR1 reads SEHNR; CDR2 reads FQNEAQ (reference sequence). The CDR3 DNA follows: TGTGCCAGCCTACCGCCGGAGGGAGGGAACATTCAGTACTTC. Translated, it gives CASLPPEGGNIQYF.

This clone was seen a few times. This chain connects TRBV5-1 to TRBJ2-7; 8 nucleotides match TRBD1. CDR1 and CDR2 (germline): SGHRS, YFSETQ. Trimming at V came to 4 bases and at J to 6 bases, leaving 9 bases not matched to a gene. This CDR3 comprises 14 residues. The CDR3 DNA sequence: TGCGCCAGCAGCACAGGACAGGGTCGCGTCGAGCAGTACTTC. Amino acids: CASSTGQGRVEQYF.

A single count supports this clone. V is TRBV4-1 and J is TRBJ2-5; possibly TRBD2 for D (5 bases). V dropped 8 bases and J dropped 1 base, with 11 bases sitting between them. From germline, CDR1 is MGHRA and CDR2 YSYEKL. The CDR3 runs to 13 residues. The DNA of the CDR3 is TGCGCCAGCCGACAACGGGGCCAAGAGACCCAGTACTTC. Translation: CASRQRGQETQYF.

On this clone: The junction differs from germline at one of its ends, possibly a read error. The chain has TRBV11-2 and TRBJ2-5, with 7 bases lining up with TRBD1. CDR3 length: 14 amino acids. CDR1 is SGHAT, CDR2 FQNNGV, per germline. In nucleotides, the CDR3 is TGTGCCAGCAGCCTAGACAGGGTACCAGAGACCCAGTACTTC. It encodes CASSLDRVPETQYF.

The genes are TRBV10-2 and TRBJ1-4, with 8 bases aligning to TRBD1. The CDR3 contains 15 residues. Germline CDR1 reads WSHSY; CDR2 reads SAAADI. V shed 2 bases and J 8 bases; nucleotides not matched to a gene: 7. CDR3 amino acids: CASSERHRGAEKLFF. CDR3 coding DNA: TGCGCCAGCAGTGAGAGGCACAGGGGGGCCGAAAAACTGTTTTTT.

The chain has TRBV9 and TRBJ1-4, with a weak D call TRBD1 (6 bases). CDR1 is SGDLS and CDR2 is YYNGEE in the germline V gene. The ends were cut back, 4 bases at V and 8 bases at J, with 18 bases in the middle. The CDR3 has 15 residues. CDR3 DNA: TGTGCCAGCAGCCCCCTCGGGGGGGCAGGGGAAAAACTGTTTTTT. Its protein product is CASSPLGGAGEKLFF. The variable domain in full, with the rest retrieved from reference TRBV9 and TRBJ1-4, is DSGVTQTPKHLITATGQRVTLRCSPRSGDLSVYWYQQSLDQGLQFLIQYYNGEERAKGNILERFSAQQFPDLHSELNLSSLELGDSALYFCASSPLGGAGEKLFFGSGTQLSVL.

This sequence joins TRBV7-6 and TRBJ1-4; 10 bases map to TRBD1. CDR1 SGHVS and CDR2 FNYEAQ come from the germline V gene. Trimming at V came to 0 bases and at J to 7 bases, leaving 5 bases not matched to a gene. CDR3 length: 16 residues. The CDR3 bases are TGTGCCAGCAGCTTAGCGACAGGGGGCTTTGGTGAAAAACTGTTTTTT. Protein: CASSLATGGFGEKLFF.

This chain links TRBV10-3 with TRBJ2-7; 10 bases line up with TRBD1. The V gene's germline CDR1 is ENHRY and CDR2 SYGVKD. This CDR3 contains 15 residues. V lost 7 bases and J lost 4; bases outside the gene matches: 10. CDR3 sequence (DNA): TGTGCCATCACCCCAGGGACAGGGGTTGGTTACGAGCAGTACTTC. This codes for CAITPGTGVGYEQYF.

The chain recombines TRBV4-2 with TRBJ1-1, with 9 bases aligning to TRBD1. CDR3 length: 14 amino acids. Germline trimming cut 6 bases from V and 0 bases from J; bases unmatched to any gene: 2. CDR1 is LGHNA and CDR2 is YNFKEQ in the germline V gene. In DNA form, the CDR3 reads TGTGCCAGCAGAAGACAGGGGGTGAACACTGAAGCTTTCTTT. It encodes CASRRQGVNTEAFF.

The CDR3 nucleotides read TGTGCCAGCAGCTCCCAGGGGGGATCTAATGAAAAACTGTTTTTT. Amino acids: CASSSQGGSNEKLFF. The chain employs TRBV7-6 and TRBJ1-4; 7 nucleotides line up with TRBD1. This CDR3 spans 15 amino acids. V dropped 4 bases and J dropped 3; count of bases not matched to a gene: 5. Germline V gene lookup returns CDR1 SGHVS and CDR2 FNYEAQ.

This rearrangement joins TRBV4-1 to TRBJ2-1; tentative D call: TRBD2 (5 bases). Per germline, CDR1 MGHRA and CDR2 YSYEKL. This CDR3 is 20 amino acids long. V lost 0 bases, J lost 6 bases, and 27 bases lay in between. The CDR3 here is CASSQDLRSRPSGKVNEQFF. The CDR3 DNA follows: TGCGCCAGCAGCCAAGATCTGAGATCTAGACCCTCCGGGAAGGTCAATGAGCAGTTCTTC.

Only one count was recorded for this clone. CDR3 loop: CASSPTGGRSSSYEQYF. DNA for the CDR3: TGTGCCAGCTCACCTACCGGCGGCCGGTCATCCTCCTACGAGCAGTACTTC. The chain employs TRBV18 and TRBJ2-7; D unresolved. The germline CDR1 and CDR2 sequences are KGHSH and LQKENI. The CDR3 is made up of 17 amino acids. V lost 3 bases to trimming and J lost 0 bases, with 18 bases between them.